One sample yielded the 22 T cell receptor beta chains listed below, sequenced in a study of T-cell memory formation after mild COVID-19. In TCRdb, the 5' RACE reads were re-called with MiXCR into one record per CDR3 protein. The sample shows a few hundred thousand distinct CDR3 sequences, around 27% of them seen only once. The sequenced material came from PBMCs or a T cell subset sorted from them (not recorded which). All receptors come from an adult woman who had mild COVID-19 (a few samples of this study predate the infection). Cell type and time point are not known.

The rearrangement joins TRBV7-2 to TRBJ2-1; D might be TRBD1 (8 bases). Trimming cost V 5 bases and J 13 bases, with 18 bases left between them. Germline assignment: CDR1 SGHTA and CDR2 FQGNSA. The CDR3 loop spans 13 amino acids. The CDR3 loop is CASSLGQGGNQFF. For the CDR3, the DNA is TGTGCCAGCAGCCTAGGACAGGGAGGGAACCAGTTCTTC. Combining the CDR3 with reference TRBV7-2 and TRBJ2-1 gives the whole variable domain GAGVSQSPSNKVTEKGKDVELRCDPISGHTALYWYRQSLGQGLEFLIYFQGNSAPDKSGLPSDRFSAERTGGSVSTLTIQRTQQEDSAVYLCASSLGQGGNQFFGPGTRLTVL.

The genes are TRBV7-9 and TRBJ2-3; no definite D call. This CDR3 region has 13 residues. Per the germline V gene, CDR1 is SEHNR and CDR2 is FQNEAQ (reference sequence). V lost 0 bases and J 6 bases, leaving 7 bases between the germline ends. Here the CDR3 reads CASSLAGLDTQYF. The CDR3 DNA reads as TGTGCCAGCAGCTTAGCAGGGCTGGATACGCAGTATTTT.

This clonotype was recorded at least ten times. V gene TRBV25-1 combines with J gene TRBJ1-1, with D possibly matching TRBD1 (6 bases). Germline assignment: CDR1 MGHDK and CDR2 SYGVNS. CDR3 size: 12 residues. Trimming shortened V by 4 bases and J by 10 bases, and 13 bases separated the two germline ends. The CDR3 is CASSAATGGAFF. As DNA, the CDR3 is TGTGCCAGCAGTGCAGCGACAGGCGGAGCTTTCTTT.

In its sample, this clonotype was seen a few times. The chain combines TRBV4-2 with TRBJ1-1; TRBD1 is a possible D gene (6 bases). Germline CDR1 is LGHNA and CDR2 is YNFKEQ. This CDR3 has 17 amino acids. V lost 0 bases and J 1 base, leaving 15 bases between the germline ends. The CDR3, as DNA: TGTGCCAGCAGCCAAGAAATGAGAGGGACATGGAACACTGAAGCTTTCTTT. Translation: CASSQEMRGTWNTEAFF.

The chain employs TRBV24-1 and TRBJ2-1; TRBD2 aligns across 16 bases. The CDR3 covers 17 residues. Losses at the gene ends were 3 bases for V and 7 bases for J; bases not matched to a gene: 5. Looked up from germline, CDR1 is KGHDR and CDR2 is SFDVKD. The CDR3 nucleotides read TGTGCCACCAGTGATCCCAAGGGACTAGCGGGAGGGAATGAGCAGTTCTTC. Amino acid sequence: CATSDPKGLAGGNEQFF.

The chain joins TRBV19 to TRBJ1-1; TRBD1 aligns across 7 bases. The CDR3 spans 13 residues. Germline V lookup: CDR1 LNHDA, CDR2 SQIVND (reference sequence). V trimming: 7 bases; J trimming: 4 bases; junction bases outside the gene matches: 6. The CDR3 bases are TGTGCCAGTACCAGGGGGGGTCTCACTGAAGCTTTCTTT. This sequence encodes CASTRGGLTEAFF.

This clonotype appeared many times. Its ends do not fully match the called genes, so a read error is possible. The chain recombines TRBV4-3 with TRBJ2-4; D gene ambiguous. Germline CDR1 and CDR2: LGHNA and YSLEER. The CDR3 runs to 16 residues. This CDR3 is CASSEEFGRAKNIQYF. The CDR3 nucleotides are TGCGCCAGCAGCGAAGAATTCGGGCGAGCCAAAAACATTCAGTACTTC.

The chain links TRBV7-3 to TRBJ2-1; 11 bases fit TRBD2. V dropped 2 bases and J dropped 6; count of bases not matched to a gene: 3. Germline CDR1 SGHTA, CDR2 FQGTGA. CDR3 length: 15 residues. CDR3 sequence: CASSLVSGGANEQFF. The CDR3 region has the DNA TGTGCCAGCAGCTTAGTTAGCGGGGGGGCCAATGAGCAGTTCTTC.

This clonotype was observed a handful of times. This chain uses TRBV29-1 with TRBJ2-7; D gene ambiguous. This CDR3 region has 11 residues. Trimming removed 6 bases at V and 4 bases at J, with 10 bases between. Germline V gene data show CDR1 as SQVTM and CDR2 as ANQGSEA. This CDR3 reads CSVIRQYEQYF. The CDR3 DNA follows: TGCAGCGTGATCAGACAATACGAGCAGTACTTC.

The CDR3 DNA sequence: TGTGCCAGCAGTCGGACAGGGAGCAATCAGCCCCAGCATTTT. Residues: CASSRTGSNQPQHF. The chain employs TRBV6-2 or TRBV6-3 and TRBJ1-5; 8 nucleotides match TRBD1. This CDR3 contains 14 residues. Germline V lookup: CDR1 MNHEY, CDR2 SVGEGT. The V gene end was trimmed by 5 bases and the J gene end by 1 base; junction bases not matched to a gene: 1.

This sequence joins TRBV18 and TRBJ1-2; D ambiguous. V shed 0 bases and J shed 8 bases, with 16 bases lying between them. CDR3 length: 15 residues. Germline assignment: CDR1 KGHSH and CDR2 LQKENI. CDR3 bases: TGTGCCAGCTCACCACCGTCCGAAAACAGAGGCGGCTACACCTTC. It codes for CASSPPSENRGGYTF.

This clonotype turned up a few times. This chain links TRBV10-3 with TRBJ2-7; TRBD2 aligns across 9 bases. Unmatched junction bases numbered 3, after V lost 5 bases and J lost 4 bases. The germline gives CDR1 ENHRY, CDR2 SYGVKD. The CDR3 is 13 amino acids. CDR3 residues: CAISRLAGYEQYF. Written as DNA, the CDR3 is TGTGCCATCAGTCGTCTAGCGGGATACGAGCAGTACTTC.

This chain connects TRBV29-1 to TRBJ1-2, with a weak D call TRBD1 (5 bases). Between the trimmed V and J ends, which lost 5 bases and 6 bases, there was a span of 13 bases. Germline assignment: CDR1 SQVTM and CDR2 ANQGSEA. The CDR3 contains 12 residues. The CDR3: CSVLSGTNGYTF. The CDR3 DNA follows: TGCAGCGTTCTTTCAGGGACGAATGGCTACACCTTC. The full variable domain, in which reference TRBV29-1 and TRBJ1-2 provide the parts outside the CDR3, is SAVISQKPSRDICQRGTSLTIQCQVDSQVTMMFWYRQQPGQSLTLIATANQGSEATYESGFVIDKFPISRPNLTFSTLTVSNMSPEDSSIYLCSVLSGTNGYTFGSGTRLTVV.

This clonotype was counted between two and nine times. The V call is TRBV12-3 or TRBV12-4, the J call TRBJ2-3; the match to TRBD2 covers 7 bases. The CDR3 sequence is 17 residues long. Losses at the gene ends were 5 bases for V and 5 bases for J; bases not matched to a gene: 16. The CDR3 loop is CASSPLGRGNFKDTQYF. DNA for the CDR3: TGTGCCAGCAGTCCCCTCGGGCGGGGGAATTTTAAAGATACGCAGTATTTT.

This chain uses TRBV11-3 with TRBJ1-1, with D possibly matching TRBD1 (5 bases). CDR3 length: 15 amino acids. Trimming stripped 5 bases from V and 0 bases from J, with 13 bases between. From germline, CDR1 is SGHNT and CDR2 YENEEA. As DNA, the CDR3 is TGTGCCAGCAGCCGTCGGGGGTACCTGAACACTGAAGCTTTCTTT. Translating gives CASSRRGYLNTEAFF.

This chain joins TRBV20-1 and TRBJ2-3; D gene unclear. In germline, CDR1 is DFQATT, CDR2 SNEGSKA (reference sequence). This CDR3 spans 13 amino acids. CDR3: CRVEGVDADTQYF. In DNA form, the CDR3 reads TGCAGGGTAGAAGGAGTCGACGCAGATACGCAGTATTTT.

This clonotype was seen a few times. The rearrangement uses TRBV29-1 and TRBJ1-2; 10 bases match TRBD1. The CDR3 is 13 amino acids. The J segment lost 8 bases and the V segment lost 4 bases, leaving 7 bases of the junction unmatched. Germline V gene data show CDR1 as SQVTM and CDR2 as ANQGSEA. The CDR3 region has the DNA TGCAGCGTTGTGGCGGGACAGGGGACCGGCTACACCTTC. Its protein is CSVVAGQGTGYTF.

This clonotype was recorded a few times. The chain is built from TRBV7-9 and TRBJ2-5; weak D call: TRBD2 (5 bases). The CDR3 loop spans 15 amino acids. V gave up 5 bases and J gave up 5 bases, with 18 bases separating them. Germline loops: CDR1 SEHNR, CDR2 FQNEAQ (reference sequence). The CDR3 spells CASSAFALGYETQYF. CDR3 sequence (DNA): TGTGCCAGCAGCGCCTTCGCACTAGGGTATGAGACCCAGTACTTC.

V and J are TRBV5-1 and TRBJ2-3, with no clear D. Trimming removed 4 bases at V and 4 bases at J, with 10 bases between. CDR1 and CDR2 from the germline V gene are SGHRS and YFSETQ. The CDR3 runs 13 residues. CDR3 nucleotides: TGCGCCAGCAGCCCGGAACGCGCAGATACGCAGTATTTT. Its translation: CASSPERADTQYF.

V is TRBV4-1 and J is TRBJ2-7; D gene ambiguous. This CDR3 spans 14 amino acids. CDR1 is MGHRA and CDR2 is YSYEKL in the germline V gene. V shed 5 bases and J shed 4 bases, with 15 bases lying between them. The CDR3 nucleotides are TGCGCCAGCAGCGGCGAAAACGGAGAATACGAGCAGTACTTC. Translation gives CASSGENGEYEQYF.

This clonotype was observed a few times. This sequence joins TRBV4-3 and TRBJ2-1; D is possibly TRBD2 (6 bases). This CDR3 spans 17 amino acids. The V gene lost 1 base and the J gene lost 0 bases, with 13 bases spanning the gap. Germline assignment: CDR1 LGHNA and CDR2 YSLEER. The CDR3 here is CASSQVGGTFSYNEQFF. CDR3 bases: TGCGCCAGCAGCCAAGTAGGCGGGACCTTCTCCTACAATGAGCAGTTCTTC.

This clonotype occurred a few times. This chain connects TRBV29-1 to TRBJ1-2, with TRBD1 as a possible D gene (5 bases). V dropped 3 bases and J dropped 2 bases, with 10 bases sitting between them. The CDR3 spans 13 residues. Germline-derived CDR1 and CDR2 are SQVTM and ANQGSEA. In DNA form, the CDR3 reads TGCAGCGTTGACGGGGGGGTCAACTATGGCTACACCTTC. Amino acids: CSVDGGVNYGYTF.